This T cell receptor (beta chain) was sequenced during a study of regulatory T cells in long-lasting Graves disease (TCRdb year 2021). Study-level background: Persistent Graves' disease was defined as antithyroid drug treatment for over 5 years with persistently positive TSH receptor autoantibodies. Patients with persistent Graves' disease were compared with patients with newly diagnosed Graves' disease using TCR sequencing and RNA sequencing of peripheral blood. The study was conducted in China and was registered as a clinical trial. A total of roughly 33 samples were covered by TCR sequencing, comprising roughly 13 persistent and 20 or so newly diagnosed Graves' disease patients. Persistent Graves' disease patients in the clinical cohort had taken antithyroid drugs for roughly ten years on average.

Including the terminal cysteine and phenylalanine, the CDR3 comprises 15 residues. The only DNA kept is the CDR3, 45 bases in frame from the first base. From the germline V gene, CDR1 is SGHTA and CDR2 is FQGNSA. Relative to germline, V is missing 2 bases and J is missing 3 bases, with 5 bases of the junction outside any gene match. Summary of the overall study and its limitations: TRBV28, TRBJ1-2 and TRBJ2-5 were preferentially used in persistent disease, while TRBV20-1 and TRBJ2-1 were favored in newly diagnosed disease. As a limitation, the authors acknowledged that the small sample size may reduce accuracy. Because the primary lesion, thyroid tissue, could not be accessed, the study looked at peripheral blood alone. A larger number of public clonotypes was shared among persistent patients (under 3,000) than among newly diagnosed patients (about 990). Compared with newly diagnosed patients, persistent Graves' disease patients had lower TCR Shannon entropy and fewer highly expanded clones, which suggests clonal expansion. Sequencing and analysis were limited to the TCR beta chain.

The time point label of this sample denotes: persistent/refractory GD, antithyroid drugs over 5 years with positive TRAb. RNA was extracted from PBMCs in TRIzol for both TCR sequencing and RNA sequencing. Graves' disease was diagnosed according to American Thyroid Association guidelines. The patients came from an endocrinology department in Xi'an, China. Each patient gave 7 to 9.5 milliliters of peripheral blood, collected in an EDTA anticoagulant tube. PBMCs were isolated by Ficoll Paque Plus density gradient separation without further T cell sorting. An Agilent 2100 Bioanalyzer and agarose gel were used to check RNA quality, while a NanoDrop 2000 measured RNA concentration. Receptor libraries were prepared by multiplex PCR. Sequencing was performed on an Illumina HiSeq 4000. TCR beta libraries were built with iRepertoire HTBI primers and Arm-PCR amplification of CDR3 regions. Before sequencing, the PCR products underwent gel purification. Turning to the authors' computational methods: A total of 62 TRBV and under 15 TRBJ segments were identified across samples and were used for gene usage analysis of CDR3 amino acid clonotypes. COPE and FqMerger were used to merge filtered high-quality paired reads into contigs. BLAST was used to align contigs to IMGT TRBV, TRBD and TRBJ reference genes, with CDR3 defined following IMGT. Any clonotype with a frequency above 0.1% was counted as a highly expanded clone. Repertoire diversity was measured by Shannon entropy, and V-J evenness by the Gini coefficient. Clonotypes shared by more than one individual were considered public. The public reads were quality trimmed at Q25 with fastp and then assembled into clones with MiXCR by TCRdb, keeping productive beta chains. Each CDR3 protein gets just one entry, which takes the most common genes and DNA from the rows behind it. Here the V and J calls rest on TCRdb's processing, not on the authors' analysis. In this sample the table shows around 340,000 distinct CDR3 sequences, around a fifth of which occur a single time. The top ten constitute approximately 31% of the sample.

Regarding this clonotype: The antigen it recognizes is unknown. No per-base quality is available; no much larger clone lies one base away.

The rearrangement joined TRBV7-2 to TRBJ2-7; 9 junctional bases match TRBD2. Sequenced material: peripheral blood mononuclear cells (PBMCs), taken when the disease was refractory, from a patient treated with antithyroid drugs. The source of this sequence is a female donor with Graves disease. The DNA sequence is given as TGTGCCAGCAGCTTATTCCAGCGGGAGGTCTACGAGCAGTACTTC. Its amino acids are CASSLFQREVYEQYF.